These T cell receptor beta chains were read from a single sample in a study of shared clonotypes between healthy human individuals. Profiled with immunoSEQ multiplex PCR; TCRdb holds only in-frame clones, not every one. Of 2.5 million or so clones listed, around 94% are singletons. Material: naive CD4+ T cells sorted from blood. The receptors derive from a man younger than 30 in good health. Each CDR3 is given with its conserved first and last residue. The order of the fields is V gene, clone size, D gene, J gene, CDR3 length, CDR3 protein, CDR3 DNA. A D gene is named only where the DNA matches it firmly. Clone size, where shown, is once, few, many, or a class for clones that have expanded.

v_gene: TRBV5-1; abundance: -; d_gene: TRBD1; j_gene: TRBJ2-7; len: 14; CDR3aa: CASSLGTGTYEQYF; CDR3nt: TGCGCCAGCAGCTTAGGGACAGGAACCTACGAGCAGTACTTC
v_gene: TRBV4-2; abundance: -; d_gene: TRBD1; j_gene: TRBJ1-6; len: 15; CDR3aa: CASSQQGAVDSPLHF; CDR3nt: TGTGCCAGCAGCCAACAGGGGGCAGTTGATTCACCCCTCCACTTT
v_gene: TRBV7-9; abundance: -; d_gene: -; j_gene: TRBJ2-5; len: 14; CDR3aa: CASSFRRDVETQYF; CDR3nt: TGTGCCAGCAGCTTCCGCCGGGACGTAGAGACCCAGTACTTC
v_gene: TRBV10-3; abundance: -; d_gene: -; j_gene: TRBJ1-1; len: 10; CDR3aa: CASSRVEAFF; CDR3nt: TGTGCCAGTTCCAGGGTTGAAGCTTTCTTT
v_gene: TRBV7-2; abundance: -; d_gene: -; j_gene: TRBJ2-4; len: 12; CDR3aa: CASSLTRGIQYF; CDR3nt: TGTGCCAGCAGCTTGACGAGGGGGATTCAGTACTTC
v_gene: TRBV7-2; abundance: -; d_gene: -; j_gene: TRBJ2-6; len: 19; CDR3aa: CASSLPSGTSNSGANVLTF; CDR3nt: TGTGCCAGCAGCTTACCTTCCGGGACATCCAACTCTGGGGCCAACGTCCTGACTTTC
v_gene: TRBV10-3; abundance: -; d_gene: TRBD1; j_gene: TRBJ2-3; len: 15; CDR3aa: CAISSGQQSTDTQYF; CDR3nt: TGTGCCATCAGCTCGGGACAGCAAAGCACAGATACGCAGTATTTT
v_gene: TRBV5-5; abundance: once; d_gene: -; j_gene: TRBJ2-1; len: 17; CDR3aa: CASSLDPSPRAYNEQFF; CDR3nt: TGTGCCAGCAGCTTGGACCCCTCCCCAAGGGCCTACAATGAGCAGTTCTTC
v_gene: TRBV5-1; abundance: -; d_gene: TRBD1; j_gene: TRBJ1-4; len: 15; CDR3aa: CASSQGGPTNEKLFF; CDR3nt: TGCGCCAGCAGCCAAGGGGGCCCAACTAATGAAAAACTGTTTTTT
v_gene: TRBV7-6; abundance: -; d_gene: -; j_gene: TRBJ2-7; len: 16; CDR3aa: CASSLYGVTHHYEQYF; CDR3nt: TGTGCCAGCAGCTTATATGGGGTCACTCATCACTACGAGCAGTACTTC
v_gene: TRBV6-5; abundance: -; d_gene: -; j_gene: TRBJ2-3; len: 14; CDR3aa: CASSRGTGPDTQYF; CDR3nt: TGTGCCAGCAGCCGAGGGACCGGTCCAGATACGCAGTATTTT
v_gene: TRBV19; abundance: -; d_gene: TRBD2; j_gene: TRBJ2-1; len: 13; CDR3aa: CASIGLADNEQFF; CDR3nt: TGTGCCAGTATAGGACTAGCGGACAATGAGCAGTTCTTC
v_gene: TRBV4-1; abundance: -; d_gene: -; j_gene: TRBJ2-6; len: 15; CDR3aa: CASSQRNSGANVLTF; CDR3nt: TGCGCCAGCAGCCAGCGGAACTCTGGGGCCAACGTCCTGACTTTC
v_gene: TRBV18; abundance: -; d_gene: TRBD2; j_gene: TRBJ2-3; len: 14; CDR3aa: CASSPTSGAGSQYF; CDR3nt: TGTGCCAGCTCACCAACCAGCGGGGCGGGTTCGCAGTATTTT
v_gene: TRBV19; abundance: -; d_gene: TRBD1; j_gene: TRBJ1-1; len: 14; CDR3aa: CASSAGQLNTEAFF; CDR3nt: TGTGCCAGTAGCGCGGGACAGCTGAACACTGAAGCTTTCTTT